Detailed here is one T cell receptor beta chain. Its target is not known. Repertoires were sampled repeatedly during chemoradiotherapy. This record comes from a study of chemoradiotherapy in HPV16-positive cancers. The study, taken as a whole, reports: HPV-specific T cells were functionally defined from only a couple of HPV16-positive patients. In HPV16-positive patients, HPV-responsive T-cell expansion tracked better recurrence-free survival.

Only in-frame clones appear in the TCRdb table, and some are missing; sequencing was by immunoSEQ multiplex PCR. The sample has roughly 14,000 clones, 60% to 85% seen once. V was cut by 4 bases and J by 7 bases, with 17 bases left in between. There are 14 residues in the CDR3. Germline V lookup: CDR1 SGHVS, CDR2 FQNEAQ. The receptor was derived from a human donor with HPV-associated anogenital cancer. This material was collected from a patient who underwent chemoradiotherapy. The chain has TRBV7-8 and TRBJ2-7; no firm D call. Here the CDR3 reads CASSSDLPTGEQYF. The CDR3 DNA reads TGTGCCAGCAGCTCAGACCTACCTACCGGGGAGCAGTACTTC.